The rows below give T cell receptor beta chains drawn from one sample of a study of T cells in Graves' hyperthyroidism and ophthalmopathy. TCRdb fed the multiplex PCR reads into MiXCR, producing one record per CDR3 protein. The sample yields hundreds of thousands of distinct CDR3 sequences, about 17% seen once. The sequenced material came from blood. The receptors derive from a woman in her forties or fifties with Graves' hyperthyroidism that later progressed to Graves' ophthalmopathy. Both conserved end residues are part of each CDR3. Each record gives: V gene, clone size, J gene, D gene, CDR3 DNA, CDR3 protein. The D gene is left open where the match is weak. Rows give clone size only sometimes, using once, few, many, or a class for an expanded clone.

V gene: TRBV11-3; clone size: many; J gene: TRBJ2-1; D gene: TRBD2; CDR3 DNA: TGTGCCAGCAGCAAAACTAGCGGGGGGGAGGGTGAGCAGTTCTTC; CDR3 protein: CASSKTSGGEGEQFF
V gene: TRBV7-2; clone size: NA; J gene: TRBJ1-2; D gene: TRBD1; CDR3 DNA: TGTGCCAGCAGCTCTCACACAGGGGGCTTTGGCTACACCTTC; CDR3 protein: CASSSHTGGFGYTF
V gene: TRBV6-1; clone size: few; J gene: TRBJ1-1; D gene: NA; CDR3 DNA: TGTGCCAGCAGCCTTCCGGGATCTCGGAACACTGAAGCTTTCTTT; CDR3 protein: CASSLPGSRNTEAFF
V gene: TRBV5-1; clone size: many; J gene: TRBJ2-5; D gene: TRBD1; CDR3 DNA: TGCGCCAGCAGCGGCAGGACAGGCCAGTACCAAGAGACCCAGTACTTC; CDR3 protein: CASSGRTGQYQETQYF
V gene: TRBV5-1; clone size: NA; J gene: TRBJ1-4; D gene: NA; CDR3 DNA: TGCGCCAGCAGCTTCAGAGGGGATGAAAAACTGTTTTTT; CDR3 protein: CASSFRGDEKLFF
V gene: TRBV7-8; clone size: many; J gene: TRBJ2-2; D gene: TRBD1; CDR3 DNA: TGTGCCAGCAGCTTCCCTTCCGGGACAGGGGATTCCGGGGAGCTGTTTTTT; CDR3 protein: CASSFPSGTGDSGELFF
V gene: TRBV20-1; clone size: NA; J gene: TRBJ1-1; D gene: TRBD1; CDR3 DNA: TGCAGTGCTAGAATTGGGACAGGGATGAACACTGAAGCTTTCTTT; CDR3 protein: CSARIGTGMNTEAFF
V gene: TRBV7-9; clone size: NA; J gene: TRBJ1-4; D gene: NA; CDR3 DNA: TGTGCCAGCAGCCCTACAGGGTCTGAGGGGAATGAAAAACTGTTTTTT; CDR3 protein: CASSPTGSEGNEKLFF
V gene: TRBV6-5; clone size: NA; J gene: TRBJ1-4; D gene: NA; CDR3 DNA: TGTGCCAGCAGTTCACAGGGTCGAGGTGGCGAAAAACTGTTTTTT; CDR3 protein: CASSSQGRGGEKLFF
V gene: TRBV6-1; clone size: few; J gene: TRBJ1-2; D gene: NA; CDR3 DNA: TGTGCCAGCAGTGAATCCCGTCGGGGGGATGGCTATGGCTACACCTTC; CDR3 protein: CASSESRRGDGYGYTF
V gene: TRBV6-2/TRBV6-3; clone size: NA; J gene: TRBJ2-5; D gene: TRBD2; CDR3 DNA: TGTGCCAGCAGTGCCGGGACTAGCGGGCAAGAGACCCAGTACTTC; CDR3 protein: CASSAGTSGQETQYF
V gene: TRBV4-1; clone size: once; J gene: TRBJ2-7; D gene: NA; CDR3 DNA: TGCGCCAGCAGCCTTGACAGGCCCTCCTACGAGCAGTACTTC; CDR3 protein: CASSLDRPSYEQYF
V gene: TRBV7-3; clone size: few; J gene: TRBJ2-1; D gene: TRBD2; CDR3 DNA: TGTGCCAGCAGCGGGACTAGCGGGGGGCGCAATGAGCAGTTCTTC; CDR3 protein: CASSGTSGGRNEQFF
V gene: TRBV12-3/TRBV12-4; clone size: NA; J gene: TRBJ2-3; D gene: NA; CDR3 DNA: TGTGCCAGCACCACCGTCGGTGCTAGCACAGATACGCAGTATTTT; CDR3 protein: CASTTVGASTDTQYF
V gene: TRBV19; clone size: NA; J gene: TRBJ2-1; D gene: TRBD2; CDR3 DNA: TGTGCCAGTAACTTAGCGGGTCCTTACAATGAGCAGTTCTTC; CDR3 protein: CASNLAGPYNEQFF
V gene: TRBV3-1; clone size: many; J gene: TRBJ2-1; D gene: TRBD1; CDR3 DNA: TGTGCCAGTACTACGACAGGGGCAGGCAACAATGAGCAGTTCTTC; CDR3 protein: CASTTTGAGNNEQFF
V gene: TRBV29-1; clone size: NA; J gene: TRBJ1-1; D gene: NA; CDR3 DNA: TGCAGCGTAGTTATTACCGACCGTATGAACACTGAAGCTTTCTTT; CDR3 protein: CSVVITDRMNTEAFF
V gene: TRBV5-1; clone size: few; J gene: TRBJ2-7; D gene: TRBD2; CDR3 DNA: TGCGCCAGCAGCTCTCCCGGGACTAGCGGGGGCTCCTACGAGCAGTACTTC; CDR3 protein: CASSSPGTSGGSYEQYF
V gene: TRBV19; clone size: few; J gene: TRBJ2-2; D gene: TRBD1; CDR3 DNA: TGTGCCAGTAGTATGGGACAGGGGACCACCGGGGAGCTGTTTTTT; CDR3 protein: CASSMGQGTTGELFF
V gene: TRBV6-2/TRBV6-3; clone size: many; J gene: TRBJ2-1; D gene: TRBD2; CDR3 DNA: TGTGCCAGCCGCTGGACTAGCGACAACAATGAGCAGTTCTTC; CDR3 protein: CASRWTSDNNEQFF
V gene: TRBV3-1; clone size: many; J gene: TRBJ1-5; D gene: NA; CDR3 DNA: TGTGCCAGCAGCCAAGATATTAGCAATCAGCCCCAGCATTTT; CDR3 protein: CASSQDISNQPQHF
V gene: TRBV20-1; clone size: many; J gene: TRBJ2-3; D gene: NA; CDR3 DNA: TGCAGTGCTAGAGTGCGCACAGATACGCAGTATTTT; CDR3 protein: CSARVRTDTQYF
V gene: TRBV5-6; clone size: NA; J gene: TRBJ2-1; D gene: TRBD2; CDR3 DNA: TGTGCCAGCAGTGGTGACCCGCGGGGGATGAGCAATGAGCAGTTCTTC; CDR3 protein: CASSGDPRGMSNEQFF